This is a list of T cell receptor beta chains from one sample in a study of cytotoxic CD8 clonotypes in ibrutinib-treated CLL. Produced via immunoSEQ multiplex PCR; TCRdb's table is partial and in-frame only. Altogether some 200,000 clones are present, more than 65% being singletons, with the ten largest covering more than 4.5%. Sequencing used PBMCs, obtained after 12 months of ibrutinib treatment. The source of these receptors is a human donor with chronic lymphocytic leukemia. Each CDR3 is given with its conserved first and last residue. Each record gives: J gene, V gene, D gene, clone size, CDR3 DNA, CDR3 protein. The D gene is left open where the match is weak. The size of a clone is reported for some rows only, either as once, few or many, or as a class for expanded clones.

J: TRBJ1-1
V: TRBV11-2
D: NA
size: many
DNA: TGTGCCAGCAGCTTAGTTGGGGGAAATGAAGCTTTCTTT
CDR3: CASSLVGGNEAFF

J: TRBJ2-5
V: TRBV5-5
D: TRBD2
size: NA
DNA: TGTGCCAGCAGCTTCCAGACTAGCGGGGGTTGGGAGACCCAGTACTTC
CDR3: CASSFQTSGGWETQYF

J: TRBJ2-1
V: TRBV19
D: NA
size: NA
DNA: TGTGCCAGTAGATGGGGGTCGAACTCGGATGAGCAGTTCTTC
CDR3: CASRWGSNSDEQFF

J: TRBJ1-4
V: TRBV6-5
D: TRBD1
size: NA
DNA: TGTGCCAGCAGTTACTCGTTGGGACAGGGGAATGAAAAACTGTTTTTT
CDR3: CASSYSLGQGNEKLFF

J: TRBJ1-1
V: TRBV6-6
D: NA
size: NA
DNA: TGTGCCAGCAGTTACGGCGCGAACAGAGAGACTGAAGCTTTCTTT
CDR3: CASSYGANRETEAFF

J: TRBJ1-2
V: TRBV6-5
D: NA
size: NA
DNA: TGTGCCAGCACCCCCGTGGGTACCAGTGTTGGCTACACCTTC
CDR3: CASTPVGTSVGYTF

J: TRBJ2-7
V: TRBV4-2
D: NA
size: NA
DNA: TGTGCCAGCAGCTTGGGGGTAGCCGTAGTCCACGAGCAGTACTTC
CDR3: CASSLGVAVVHEQYF

J: TRBJ1-2
V: TRBV30
D: NA
size: few
DNA: TGTGCCCGCAGGAACCCTTCAGGAGGCTACACCTTC
CDR3: CARRNPSGGYTF

J: TRBJ1-5
V: TRBV7-3
D: TRBD1
size: few
DNA: TGTGCCAGCAGCTTAATCGTTTTCAGGGGGCATAGCAATCAGCCCCAGCATTTT
CDR3: CASSLIVFRGHSNQPQHF

J: TRBJ1-2
V: TRBV9
D: TRBD1
size: NA
DNA: TGTGCCAGCAGTTTGGGACAGGGCCGGGGCTACACCTTC
CDR3: CASSLGQGRGYTF

J: TRBJ1-1
V: TRBV19
D: TRBD1
size: few
DNA: TGTGCCAGTACGTACAGGGGTTTGGGGACTGAAGCTTTCTTT
CDR3: CASTYRGLGTEAFF

J: TRBJ2-2
V: TRBV5-1
D: NA
size: NA
DNA: TGCGCCAGCAGCTTCGACGGGACCTACATGACCGGGGAGCTGTTTTTT
CDR3: CASSFDGTYMTGELFF

J: TRBJ2-1
V: TRBV25-1
D: TRBD1
size: once
DNA: TGTGCCAGCAGTGAACCCACGGACAGGAATCGACGGCATGAGCAGTTCTTC
CDR3: CASSEPTDRNRRHEQFF

J: TRBJ1-5
V: TRBV28
D: NA
size: NA
DNA: TGTGCCAGCAGGGGCCCCTCAAGGCAGCCCCAGCATTTT
CDR3: CASRGPSRQPQHF

J: TRBJ1-6
V: TRBV30
D: NA
size: NA
DNA: TGTGCCTGGACCGGGCAGGGGAATTCACCCCTCCACTTT
CDR3: CAWTGQGNSPLHF

J: TRBJ2-1
V: TRBV29-1
D: TRBD1
size: few
DNA: TGCAGCGTTGAAACAGGGGGCCGGCGGTCGCAGTTCTTC
CDR3: CSVETGGRRSQFF

J: TRBJ1-2
V: TRBV30
D: NA
size: many
DNA: TGTGCCTGGAGTGTACGAGGGCTCTATGGCTACACCTTC
CDR3: CAWSVRGLYGYTF

J: TRBJ2-5
V: TRBV29-1
D: NA
size: NA
DNA: TGCAGCGCCGTCCGGGACAAAACTTACTTC
CDR3: CSAVRDKTYF

J: TRBJ1-2
V: TRBV30
D: TRBD1
size: NA
DNA: TGTGCCTGGAGTGTGGGGACAGGGGTAGGCTACACCTTC
CDR3: CAWSVGTGVGYTF

J: TRBJ1-2
V: TRBV6-5
D: TRBD1
size: NA
DNA: TGTGCCAGCAGTCCATTCCCGACAGGGAACTATGGCTACACCTTC
CDR3: CASSPFPTGNYGYTF

J: TRBJ2-5
V: TRBV25-1
D: TRBD2
size: once
DNA: TGTGCCAGCAGTGAATCTAGGCTAGCGGGAGGGCCAAGGGAGACCCAGTACTTC
CDR3: CASSESRLAGGPRETQYF

J: TRBJ2-3
V: TRBV29-1
D: TRBD2
size: NA
DNA: TGCAGCGTTGAACAACTAGCGGGGGGCACAGATACGCAGTATTTT
CDR3: CSVEQLAGGTDTQYF

J: TRBJ1-2
V: TRBV29-1
D: NA
size: NA
DNA: TGCAGCGTAACCCCTGGACATGGCTACACCTTC
CDR3: CSVTPGHGYTF

J: TRBJ2-5
V: TRBV13
D: NA
size: NA
DNA: TGTGCCAGCAGCTTAGAGGGGCCGGGAGAGACCCAGTACTTC
CDR3: CASSLEGPGETQYF

J: TRBJ2-7
V: TRBV28
D: NA
size: NA
DNA: TGTGCCAGCAGTTTAGCAGGGTTCTACGAGCAGTACTTC
CDR3: CASSLAGFYEQYF

J: TRBJ2-3
V: TRBV7-9
D: TRBD2
size: NA
DNA: TGTGCCAGCAGCTTTCTAGCGGGAGGCCCCCGGGATACGCAGTATTTT
CDR3: CASSFLAGGPRDTQYF

J: TRBJ2-7
V: TRBV29-1
D: NA
size: few
DNA: TGCAGCGGCGGGACGGACTCCTACGAGCAGTACTTC
CDR3: CSGGTDSYEQYF

J: TRBJ1-1
V: TRBV5-1
D: NA
size: NA
DNA: TGCGCCAGCAGCTTGGCCACTTTAGGGAACACTGAAGCTTTCTTT
CDR3: CASSLATLGNTEAFF

J: TRBJ1-1
V: TRBV6-5
D: TRBD1
size: NA
DNA: TGTGCCAGCAGTTACTCGGCAGGGGGCTACACTGAAGCTTTCTTT
CDR3: CASSYSAGGYTEAFF

J: TRBJ2-1
V: TRBV7-3
D: NA
size: NA
DNA: TGTGCCAGCAGCCTAAAATCGGCAGGGAGCTCCTACAATGAGCAGTTCTTC
CDR3: CASSLKSAGSSYNEQFF

J: TRBJ2-1
V: TRBV4-1
D: TRBD2
size: NA
DNA: TGCGCCAGCAGCTCAAGAGAACGTCCGGGACTAGCGGGATGGGACAATGAGCAGTTCTTC
CDR3: CASSSRERPGLAGWDNEQFF

J: TRBJ1-1
V: TRBV11-2
D: NA
size: NA
DNA: TGTGCCAGCAGCTTATTTGGGGTGGGGCGAACTTCTGAAGCTTTCTTT
CDR3: CASSLFGVGRTSEAFF

J: TRBJ2-7
V: TRBV28
D: NA
size: NA
DNA: TGTGCCAGCATTCGACAAAGGGCGGGCGAGCAGTACTTC
CDR3: CASIRQRAGEQYF

J: TRBJ2-5
V: TRBV6-5
D: NA
size: NA
DNA: TGTGCCAGCAGTTACTCCCCACAGACCCAGTACTTC
CDR3: CASSYSPQTQYF

J: TRBJ1-1
V: TRBV6-5
D: NA
size: NA
DNA: TGTGCCAGCACTCCTCCCAGGAGGAACACTGAAGCTTTCTTT
CDR3: CASTPPRRNTEAFF

J: TRBJ2-2
V: TRBV15
D: TRBD1
size: NA
DNA: TGTGCCACCAGCACTCCACGGACAGGGGGACCCGGGGAGCTGTTTTTT
CDR3: CATSTPRTGGPGELFF

J: TRBJ2-7
V: TRBV6-6
D: NA
size: few
DNA: TGTGCCAGCAGTTACGGGACGGAGGCCTACGAGCAGTACTTC
CDR3: CASSYGTEAYEQYF

J: TRBJ1-1
V: TRBV6-4
D: NA
size: NA
DNA: TGTGCCAGCAGAGATCCTTTCTTT
CDR3: CASRDPFF

J: TRBJ1-2
V: TRBV5-1
D: NA
size: once
DNA: TGCGCCAGCAGCTTGAACGTGGGGAATGGCGGCTACACCTTC
CDR3: CASSLNVGNGGYTF

J: TRBJ2-5
V: TRBV9
D: NA
size: NA
DNA: TGTGCCAGCAGCGGCCACCCGTACCAAGAGACCCAGTACTTC
CDR3: CASSGHPYQETQYF

J: TRBJ2-7
V: TRBV4-3
D: NA
size: NA
DNA: TGCGCCAGCAGCCAAGATCCCGGTCAGGCAGCATTCAACGAGCAGTACTTC
CDR3: CASSQDPGQAAFNEQYF

J: TRBJ2-2
V: TRBV14
D: TRBD2
size: NA
DNA: TGTGCCAGCAGCCACGCTAGCGGGAGGGTCACCGGGGAGCTGTTTTTT
CDR3: CASSHASGRVTGELFF

J: TRBJ2-1
V: TRBV19
D: TRBD2
size: few
DNA: TGTGCCAGCCTAAGGTGGGGGGGAGGATACAATGAGCAGTTCTTC
CDR3: CASLRWGGGYNEQFF

J: TRBJ2-3
V: TRBV30
D: NA
size: NA
DNA: TGTGCCTGGGTGGGGGCTCGGGGTGGTACGCAGTATTTT
CDR3: CAWVGARGGTQYF

J: TRBJ1-3
V: TRBV5-6
D: NA
size: NA
DNA: TGTGCCAGCAGCTTGAGGGGCAGCGGTGGAAACACCATATATTTT
CDR3: CASSLRGSGGNTIYF

J: TRBJ2-7
V: TRBV27
D: TRBD2
size: NA
DNA: TGTGCCAGCAGTTTATCTTCTGGGACTAGGGCCTACTTC
CDR3: CASSLSSGTRAYF